A selection of T cell receptor beta chains follows, all from one sample in a study of T cell responses to AZD1222 COVID-19 vaccine. The table came from immunoSEQ multiplex PCR; TCRdb's copy has only in-frame clones and leaves some out. Here the sample spans tens of thousands of clones, about 91% being singletons. The material was peripheral blood, obtained 28 days after the second AZD1222 dose. These receptors came from an adult who received the AZD1222 COVID-19 vaccine. Both conserved end residues are part of each CDR3. Each record gives: D gene, CDR3 length, V gene, clone size, J gene, CDR3 protein, CDR3 DNA. A D gene is named only where the DNA matches it firmly. Clone size appears in some rows only: once, few, many, or a class for an expanded clone.

TRBD2	15	TRBV5-6	.	TRBJ2-2	CASSPDLRGAGELFF	TGTGCCAGCAGCCCCGACTTGCGGGGGGCCGGGGAGCTGTTTTTT
.	12	TRBV4-2	.	TRBJ2-2	CASRGQSGELFF	TGTGCCAGCAGAGGGCAGAGCGGGGAGCTGTTTTTT
.	14	TRBV5-1	.	TRBJ1-2	CASSLRGDDYGYTF	TGCGCCAGCAGCTTGCGGGGAGATGACTATGGCTACACCTTC
.	13	TRBV7-9	.	TRBJ1-4	CASSRELNEKLFF	TGTGCCAGCAGCCGCGAGCTTAATGAAAAACTGTTTTTT
.	15	TRBV7-2	.	TRBJ1-6	CASSFAERGRSPLHF	TGTGCCAGCAGCTTTGCCGAACGAGGGCGCTCACCCCTCCACTTT
.	12	TRBV7-8	.	TRBJ2-3	CASSLPAGTQYF	TGTGCCAGCAGCTTACCGGCCGGTACGCAGTATTTT
.	11	TRBV14	.	TRBJ2-7	CASSRGEEQYF	TGTGCCAGCAGCCGAGGCGAGGAGCAGTACTTC
.	13	TRBV30	.	TRBJ1-1	CAWSPPSNTEAFF	TGTGCCTGGAGTCCACCGAGCAACACTGAAGCTTTCTTT
TRBD2	15	TRBV7-7	.	TRBJ2-5	CASSLLLAGGETQYF	TGTGCTAGCAGCCTGCTACTAGCGGGAGGAGAGACCCAGTACTTC
.	15	TRBV27	.	TRBJ1-5	CASSWGFNSNQPQHF	TGTGCCAGCAGTTGGGGCTTCAATAGCAATCAGCCCCAGCATTTT
.	15	TRBV18	.	TRBJ2-2	CASSPGISLAGELFF	TGTGCCAGCTCACCAGGGATCAGTCTTGCCGGGGAGCTGTTTTTT
TRBD1	16	TRBV7-2	.	TRBJ1-5	CASSSKRTGHNQPQHF	TGTGCCAGCAGCTCTAAAAGGACAGGGCACAATCAGCCCCAGCATTTT
.	16	TRBV19	few	TRBJ2-2	CASSHRGIRNTGELFF	TGTGCCAGTAGCCACCGGGGGATCAGGAACACCGGGGAGCTGTTTTTT
.	16	TRBV18	.	TRBJ1-4	CASSPNEVATNEKLFF	TGTGCCAGCTCGCCAAACGAGGTTGCAACTAATGAAAAACTGTTTTTT
.	16	TRBV18	.	TRBJ2-3	CASSPPGYEDTDTQYF	TGTGCCAGCTCACCCCCAGGGTATGAGGACACAGATACGCAGTATTTT
TRBD1	13	TRBV5-4	.	TRBJ1-1	CASSPRDRGKAFF	TGTGCCAGCAGCCCCCGGGACAGGGGGAAAGCTTTCTTT
.	15	TRBV6-5	.	TRBJ1-2	CASSYSQGPAYGYTF	TGTGCCAGCAGTTACTCGCAAGGACCAGCCTATGGCTACACCTTC
.	14	TRBV2	.	TRBJ1-6	CASSELRGRSPLHF	TGTGCCAGCAGTGAATTGAGGGGCAGGTCACCCCTCCACTTT
.	15	TRBV6-5	.	TRBJ2-7	CASSYSSLLWSEQYF	TGTGCCAGCAGTTACTCCAGCCTCTTGTGGAGCGAGCAGTACTTC
.	15	TRBV20-1	.	TRBJ2-7	CSASRGGHSLGEQYF	TGCAGTGCTAGTCGAGGGGGACACTCCCTGGGGGAGCAGTACTTC
.	17	TRBV5-8	once	TRBJ2-1	CASSLVILQGPYNEQFF	TGTGCCAGCAGCTTGGTAATTCTTCAGGGCCCCTACAATGAGCAGTTCTTC
TRBD1	14	TRBV6-5	.	TRBJ1-2	CASSPGGDNYGYTF	TGTGCCAGCAGTCCAGGGGGCGACAACTATGGCTACACCTTC
.	13	TRBV7-8	.	TRBJ1-1	CASSFVENTEAFF	TGTGCCAGCAGCTTTGTCGAAAACACTGAAGCTTTCTTT
TRBD1	12	TRBV25-1	few	TRBJ1-1	CASEGTVSEAFF	TGTGCCAGCGAGGGGACAGTATCTGAAGCTTTCTTT
TRBD1	17	TRBV28	.	TRBJ1-6	CASSLPSGQGYNSPLHF	TGTGCCAGCAGTTTACCCTCGGGACAGGGGTATAATTCACCCCTCCACTTT
.	17	TRBV18	.	TRBJ1-3	CASSVQAAGAQGNTIYF	TGTGCCAGCTCAGTCCAGGCGGCGGGGGCTCAAGGAAACACCATATATTTT
.	14	TRBV19	.	TRBJ1-2	CASSILGESYGYTF	TGTGCCAGTAGTATTCTTGGGGAGTCCTATGGCTACACCTTC
.	10	TRBV29-1	.	TRBJ1-1	CSVFHFEAFF	TGCAGCGTTTTCCACTTTGAAGCTTTCTTT
.	15	TRBV9	.	TRBJ2-5	CASSPGGSVQETQYF	TGTGCCAGCAGCCCGGGTGGAAGCGTTCAAGAGACCCAGTACTTC
.	15	TRBV11-3	.	TRBJ1-1	CASSLDSGVGTEAFF	TGTGCCAGCAGCTTAGATTCAGGGGTCGGGACTGAAGCTTTCTTT
TRBD2	16	TRBV18	once	TRBJ2-1	CASSPRQRGGPNEQFF	TGTGCCAGCTCACCAAGGCAGCGGGGGGGCCCAAATGAGCAGTTCTTC
TRBD1	15	TRBV30	.	TRBJ1-1	CAWSLPGGQRTEAFF	TGTGCCTGGAGCCTACCGGGGGGACAGAGAACTGAAGCTTTCTTT
.	13	TRBV6-5	.	TRBJ2-6	CARGDSGANVLTF	TGTGCCAGGGGGGACTCTGGGGCCAACGTCCTGACTTTC
TRBD2	13	TRBV6-5	.	TRBJ2-7	CASNPGGQGEQYF	TGTGCCAGCAACCCGGGAGGGCAGGGGGAGCAGTACTTC
TRBD1	16	TRBV2	.	TRBJ1-5	CASRVTYGTGGQPQHF	TGTGCCAGCAGGGTGACTTACGGGACAGGGGGCCAGCCCCAGCATTTT
TRBD1	13	TRBV12-3/TRBV12-4	.	TRBJ2-7	CASTGTGAYEQYF	TGTGCCAGCACCGGGACAGGGGCCTACGAGCAGTACTTC
.	14	TRBV11-2	once	TRBJ1-2	CASSSSGYAYGYTF	TGTGCCAGCAGCTCGTCAGGGTATGCATATGGCTACACCTTC
.	18	TRBV14	.	TRBJ2-5	CASSQEWVATPYQETQYF	TGTGCCAGCAGCCAAGAATGGGTGGCGACACCGTACCAAGAGACCCAGTACTTC
.	12	TRBV12-3/TRBV12-4	.	TRBJ2-3	CASSLSTDTQYF	TGTGCCAGCAGTTTGAGCACAGATACGCAGTATTTT
TRBD2	16	TRBV4-3	.	TRBJ2-1	CASSRLSGTSYNEQFF	TGCGCCAGCAGCCGCCTTAGCGGGACCTCCTACAATGAGCAGTTCTTC
TRBD1	14	TRBV30	.	TRBJ1-4	CAWSRQGTNEKLFF	TGTGCCTGGAGCAGACAGGGGACTAATGAAAAACTGTTTTTT
.	14	TRBV10-3	.	TRBJ2-1	CAISEGAGINEQFF	TGTGCCATCAGTGAGGGGGCGGGAATCAATGAGCAGTTCTTC
.	14	TRBV5-4	.	TRBJ2-3	CASSLVDSTDTQYF	TGTGCCAGCAGCTTGGTAGACAGCACAGATACGCAGTATTTT
TRBD1	17	TRBV4-1	.	TRBJ1-2	CASSQEGSRGSNYGYTF	TGCGCCAGCAGCCAGGAGGGGTCCAGGGGGAGTAACTATGGCTACACCTTC
.	14	TRBV7-2	.	TRBJ1-2	CASSLAGQEGGYTF	TGTGCCAGCAGCTTAGCGGGCCAAGAGGGTGGCTACACCTTC
TRBD2	16	TRBV7-3	.	TRBJ2-3	CASSPGLAGWTDTQYF	TGTGCCAGCAGCCCCGGACTAGCGGGATGGACAGATACGCAGTATTTT
TRBD2	16	TRBV28	once	TRBJ2-2	CASSLLAGANTGELFF	TGTGCCAGCAGTTTGCTAGCGGGGGCGAACACCGGGGAGCTGTTTTTT
TRBD1	13	TRBV11-2	.	TRBJ1-1	CASSSDRGTEAFF	TGTGCCAGCAGCTCTGACAGGGGAACTGAAGCTTTCTTT
.	11	TRBV7-9	.	TRBJ1-3	CASSPGASTYF	TGTGCCAGCAGCCCCGGGGCTTCCACGTATTTT
.	13	TRBV4-1	medium-sized	TRBJ1-2	CASTPEGGYGYTF	TGCGCCAGCACCCCGGAGGGGGGCTATGGCTACACCTTC
.	14	TRBV10-3	.	TRBJ1-2	CAIRKQGDNYGYTF	TGTGCCATCAGGAAACAGGGAGACAACTATGGCTACACCTTC
.	12	TRBV9	.	TRBJ2-5	CASSVNQETQYF	TGTGCCAGCAGCGTCAACCAAGAGACCCAGTACTTC
TRBD2	15	TRBV7-2	.	TRBJ2-2	CASSLVAGAVGELFF	TGTGCCAGCAGCTTAGTTGCGGGAGCAGTCGGGGAGCTGTTTTTT
TRBD2	13	TRBV11-3	.	TRBJ2-3	CASSTSGTDTQYF	TGTGCCAGCAGCACTAGCGGCACAGATACGCAGTATTTT
.	15	TRBV2	.	TRBJ1-3	CASSDRDTVRNTIYF	TGTGCCAGCAGTGACCGGGACACTGTACGAAACACCATATATTTT
.	12	TRBV7-9	once	TRBJ1-1	CASGRQGSVAFF	TGTGCCAGCGGCAGGCAGGGATCGGTAGCTTTCTTT
.	13	TRBV19	.	TRBJ2-7	CASSPQESYEQYF	TGTGCCAGTAGTCCCCAGGAGTCCTACGAGCAGTACTTC
.	14	TRBV5-1	.	TRBJ2-3	CASSYGTGSDTQYF	TGCGCCAGCAGCTATGGAACAGGGTCAGATACGCAGTATTTT
.	12	TRBV12-3/TRBV12-4	.	TRBJ2-7	CASKGNLGEQYF	TGTGCCAGCAAGGGGAATCTGGGCGAGCAGTACTTC
.	13	TRBV11-3	.	TRBJ2-3	CASSLVWGDTQYF	TGTGCCAGCAGCTTAGTTTGGGGTGATACGCAGTATTTT